This T cell receptor (beta chain) was sequenced for a study of blood T cell repertoires in COVID-19. Turning to the study itself: From the United States, Italy and Spain came samples of acute and convalescent COVID-19.

Clones were read by immunoSEQ multiplex PCR, and TCRdb kept only the in-frame ones, dropping some. The sample gives under 85,000 clones, around 83% of which show up once; 30% to 45% is in the top ten. With 4 bases clipped from V and 5 bases from J, the junction kept 4 bases outside the gene matches. Germline CDR1 LGHDT, CDR2 YNNKEL (reference sequence). This CDR3 has 14 residues. This clonotype was sampled from a man of 80 years or more with active or convalescent COVID-19. V is TRBV3-1 (or the pseudogene TRBV3-2) and J is TRBJ1-4, with TRBD1 matching over 7 bases. Sequenced sample: peripheral blood. The CDR3 DNA follows: TGTGCCAGCAGCCGGGACAGCCAGAATGAAAAACTGTTTTTT. It yields the protein CASSRDSQNEKLFF.